A selection of T cell receptor beta chains follows, all from one sample in a study of blood T cell repertoires in COVID-19. Sequencing was performed with immunoSEQ multiplex PCR; in TCRdb, only in-frame clones are kept and a portion is missing. The data show around 260,000 clones, with roughly 90% seen just once and around 0.7% held by the top ten. The sequenced sample consisted of peripheral blood. Every receptor here comes from a human donor in a cohort sampled during active COVID-19. CDR3s include the opening cysteine and the closing phenylalanine or tryptophan. Each record gives: J gene, CDR3 length, V gene, CDR3 protein.

TRBJ2-1 | 18 | TRBV27 | CASSPRGWTSSDVNEQFF
TRBJ1-1 | 15 | TRBV7-2 | CASSLPTGMNTEAFF
TRBJ1-5 | 12 | TRBV2 | CASSGTVQPQHF
TRBJ1-6 | 13 | TRBV30 | CAWSDRTGSPLHF
TRBJ1-2 | 13 | TRBV12-3/TRBV12-4 | CASSLEGGYGYTF
TRBJ2-2 | 16 | TRBV5-5 | CASSPRTSGSTGELFF
TRBJ1-2 | 13 | TRBV5-5 | CASSPAGGWGYTF
TRBJ2-7 | 14 | TRBV30 | CAWSPTGNSYEQYF
TRBJ2-2 | 20 | TRBV19 | CASSQASGTGGGWGTGELFF
TRBJ2-7 | 14 | TRBV19 | CASSIGGLAGAQYF
TRBJ1-1 | 14 | TRBV5-1 | CASSLQGMNTEAFF
TRBJ2-7 | 18 | TRBV27 | CASSSAPLLAAIAYEQYF
TRBJ1-1 | 14 | TRBV10-3 | CAISEDRGNTEAFF
TRBJ2-7 | 13 | TRBV4-3 | CASSRGRSYEQYF
TRBJ1-1 | 12 | TRBV29-1 | CSGGFFETEAFF
TRBJ2-5 | 14 | TRBV6-5 | CASGWTSGQETQYF
TRBJ2-2 | 14 | TRBV7-2 | CASSLQGVTGELFF
TRBJ2-1 | 15 | TRBV7-6 | CASSLMGSGGNEQFF
TRBJ1-2 | 15 | TRBV7-2 | CASSLVGQGPYGYTF
TRBJ1-3 | 12 | TRBV3-1/TRBV3-2 | CASSPSGNTIYF
TRBJ2-7 | 17 | TRBV11-2 | CASSLGAGSYRFYEQYF
TRBJ1-1 | 12 | TRBV7-9 | CASSLQGAKAFF
TRBJ2-2 | 12 | TRBV5-1 | CASSVYTGELFF
TRBJ2-3 | 16 | TRBV11-2 | CASSFSQSPETDTQYF
TRBJ1-2 | 17 | TRBV21-1 | CASSSAPTGGAQSGYTF
TRBJ1-2 | 14 | TRBV18 | CASSPLDRDYGYTF
TRBJ2-1 | 14 | TRBV6-2/TRBV6-3 | CASSYPGPYNEQFF
TRBJ1-5 | 15 | TRBV4-2 | CASSQGRQGAQPQHF
TRBJ2-7 | 18 | TRBV4-1 | CASSQDIEVRWSSYEQYF
TRBJ2-3 | 14 | TRBV10-3 | CAISPGLASDTQYF
TRBJ1-3 | 15 | TRBV4-1 | CASSRPRGSGNTIYF
TRBJ1-2 | 15 | TRBV5-6 | CASRRQRDRVNGYTF
TRBJ1-1 | 14 | TRBV5-5 | CASSLGWGHTEAFF
TRBJ2-2 | 14 | TRBV30 | CAWASGVNTGELFF
TRBJ2-7 | 13 | TRBV28 | CASSGRTDYEQYF
TRBJ1-4 | 17 | TRBV30 | CAWSVRPMGRATEKLFF
TRBJ2-5 | 14 | TRBV4-1 | CASSQPGQKETQYF
TRBJ2-6 | 18 | TRBV18 | CASSPRTGTPSGANVLTF
TRBJ2-7 | 13 | TRBV11-3 | CASSADPRYEQYF
TRBJ1-2 | 15 | TRBV4-3 | CASSLAEGGDYGYTF
TRBJ1-3 | 14 | TRBV18 | CASSPGSPGNTIYF
TRBJ2-7 | 13 | TRBV27 | CASSWREGYEQYF
TRBJ1-1 | 13 | TRBV9 | CASSVDMNTEAFF
TRBJ2-7 | 16 | TRBV28 | CASSFRRGAYSYEQYF
TRBJ1-2 | 15 | TRBV9 | CASSPPAGVDYGYTF
TRBJ1-3 | 15 | TRBV6-5 | CASSSQGFSGNTIYF
TRBJ2-7 | 16 | TRBV11-2 | CASSSGLAGFYIEQYF
TRBJ2-1 | 11 | TRBV18 | CASSERREQFF
TRBJ2-7 | 14 | TRBV11-3 | CASSPTGKENEQYF
TRBJ2-7 | 14 | TRBV28 | CASSIKRQGLEQYF
TRBJ1-5 | 13 | TRBV30 | CAWSSGGGQPQHF
TRBJ2-7 | 16 | TRBV28 | CASSVEVGRGGYEQYF
TRBJ1-2 | 13 | TRBV27 | CASTADRGHGYTF
TRBJ1-6 | 15 | TRBV5-1 | CASSLEGVGGSPLHF
TRBJ1-1 | 14 | TRBV29-1 | CSAGPGHLSTEAFF